This entry is about one T cell receptor beta chain. Its antigen is not identified. The germline V gene encodes CDR1 SGHRS and CDR2 YFSETQ. Trimming pared 5 bases from V and 3 bases from J, leaving 15 bases between. CDR3 length equals 15 residues. Assay used: immunoSEQ multiplex PCR; TCRdb lists only in-frame clones, some missing. This sample has approximately 190,000 clones, with over 85% found just once. The data belong to a study of T cell responses to AZD1222 COVID-19 vaccine. Study observations and caveats: There were repertoire samples only from the period after the peak T cell response.

The TCR originated in an adult who received the AZD1222 COVID-19 vaccine. V is TRBV5-1 and J is TRBJ2-1; possible D gene TRBD2, 7 bases. This specimen was peripheral blood, taken 28 days after the second AZD1222 dose. CDR3 sequence (DNA): TGCGCCAGCAGACGGGGCGGGGGCAGCTACAATGAGCAGTTCTTC. It is translated as CASRRGGGSYNEQFF.